This is a list of T cell receptor beta chains from one sample in a study of blood T cell repertoires in COVID-19. Assay used: immunoSEQ multiplex PCR; TCRdb lists only in-frame clones, some missing. There are 250,000 to 350,000 clones in the sample; 85% to 90% occur only once, and roughly 12% lies in the top ten. The sequenced sample consisted of peripheral blood. Source of these receptors: a woman in her 30s with COVID-19, enrolled during active disease. Each CDR3 is given with its conserved first and last residue. The order of the fields is D gene, clone size, V gene, J gene, CDR3 DNA, CDR3 protein. A D gene is named only where the DNA matches it firmly. Clone size is shown for a subset of rows, as once, few, many or a class of expanded clone.

>TRBD2|many|TRBV27|TRBJ2-1
TGTGCCAGCAGTCCTCGGACTAGCACCAACAATGAGCAGTTCTTC
CASSPRTSTNNEQFF
>TRBD2|NA|TRBV29-1|TRBJ2-2
TGCAGCGTTGAAAATTCTAGCGGGGATACGAACACCGGGGAGCTGTTTTTT
CSVENSSGDTNTGELFF
>NA|NA|TRBV12-3/TRBV12-4|TRBJ1-5
TGTGCCAGCAGTCCCCTAAATCAGCCCCAGCATTTT
CASSPLNQPQHF
>TRBD2|NA|TRBV7-2|TRBJ2-5
TGTGCCAGCAGCCTGACTAGCGGCCAAGAGACCCAGTACTTC
CASSLTSGQETQYF
>TRBD1|NA|TRBV27|TRBJ1-1
TGTGCCAGCAGACCGACAGGGGGAGCCTCTGAAGCTTTCTTT
CASRPTGGASEAFF
>NA|NA|TRBV28|TRBJ1-1
TGTGCCAGCAGTTTATCTGAGGTTGAAGCTTTCTTT
CASSLSEVEAFF
>TRBD1|NA|TRBV30|TRBJ1-1
TGTGCCTGGAGTGTTGGGACAGCGAACACTGAAGCTTTCTTT
CAWSVGTANTEAFF
>NA|NA|TRBV19|TRBJ2-1
TGTGCCAGTAGTAATTCTGGACTGTCCGATGAGCAGTTCTTC
CASSNSGLSDEQFF
>NA|NA|TRBV9|TRBJ1-3
TGTGCCAGCAGCGAGGGGCCGATGGCTGGAAACACCATATATTTT
CASSEGPMAGNTIYF
>NA|NA|TRBV5-6|TRBJ2-5
TGTGCCAGCAGCTTTGGGACTTGGGAGACCCAGTACTTC
CASSFGTWETQYF
>NA|NA|TRBV2|TRBJ2-2
TGTGCCAGCAGTCCACAGGTGGCCGGGGAGCTGTTTTTT
CASSPQVAGELFF
>TRBD2|NA|TRBV11-3|TRBJ2-1
TGTGCCAGCAGCTTAGATGGCCTAGCGGGAGGTGTTGAGCAGTTCTTC
CASSLDGLAGGVEQFF
>TRBD2|NA|TRBV3-1/TRBV3-2|TRBJ2-5
TGTGCCAGCAGCCGGGAGACTAGCGGGAGAGGGGGCCGTGAGACCCAGTACTTC
CASSRETSGRGGRETQYF
>NA|NA|TRBV18|TRBJ2-5
TGTGCCAGCTCGAGAATACAGGGTCAAGAGACCCAGTACTTC
CASSRIQGQETQYF
>TRBD1|once|TRBV18|TRBJ1-1
TGTGCCAGCTCGGACAGGGCCGACACTGAAGCTTTCTTT
CASSDRADTEAFF
>TRBD2|NA|TRBV4-1|TRBJ2-7
TGCGCCAGCAGCCAAGATGGGCTAGCGGGAGTTGGAGAGCAGTACTTC
CASSQDGLAGVGEQYF
>TRBD1|NA|TRBV29-1|TRBJ1-4
TGCAGCGTTGAAGATCGGACAGGGGGGAGTGAAAAACTGTTTTTT
CSVEDRTGGSEKLFF
>NA|NA|TRBV30|TRBJ2-5
TGTGCCTGGAGTGGTTGGCCAGGCCAAGAGACCCAGTACTTC
CAWSGWPGQETQYF
>NA|NA|TRBV28|TRBJ2-1
TGTGCCAGCAGAAGGAGAGGGCCCAACCCCTACAATGAGCAGTTCTTC
CASRRRGPNPYNEQFF
>TRBD2|NA|TRBV9|TRBJ2-7
TGTGCCAGCAGCCTAAGTACTAGCGCGAGCTCCTACGAGCAGTACTTC
CASSLSTSASSYEQYF
>TRBD1|NA|TRBV6-5|TRBJ1-2
TGTGCCAGCAGTAGGAAGGACAGGGATGGCTACACCTTC
CASSRKDRDGYTF
>NA|NA|TRBV6-2/TRBV6-3|TRBJ1-6
TGTGCCAGCAGTTACTCGACGCCGGGTCTAGGAAATTCACCCCTCCACTTT
CASSYSTPGLGNSPLHF
>TRBD2|once|TRBV10-2|TRBJ2-1
TGCGCCAGCAGCGGGGCTAGCGGAGAATCCTACAATGAGCAGTTCTTC
CASSGASGESYNEQFF
>TRBD1|NA|TRBV27|TRBJ1-1
TGTGCCAGCAGTTTGTCGACAGGGCTGAACACTGAAGCTTTCTTT
CASSLSTGLNTEAFF
>TRBD1|NA|TRBV28|TRBJ1-1
TGTGCCAGCAGCCGCATAGGGGGCGAGGGCACTGAAGCTTTCTTT
CASSRIGGEGTEAFF
>TRBD1|few|TRBV5-1|TRBJ1-1
TGCGCCAGCAGCCCGTCAGGGGGAGAGTACACTGAAGCTTTCTTT
CASSPSGGEYTEAFF
>NA|NA|TRBV6-1|TRBJ1-5
TGTGCCAGCAGTGAATCTAGGCAGAGTCTCCCTAGCAATCAGCCCCAGCATTTT
CASSESRQSLPSNQPQHF
>NA|NA|TRBV19|TRBJ2-7
TGTGCCAGTAGTACCGGACTGGTTGCCTACGAGCAGTACTTC
CASSTGLVAYEQYF
>TRBD1|NA|TRBV5-5|TRBJ2-5
TGTGCCAGCAGCCGGGACAGGGGGACTGTGGAGACCCAGTACTTC
CASSRDRGTVETQYF
>NA|once|TRBV11-2|TRBJ1-2
TGTGCCAGCAGTCTTACAGGGACTAACTATGGCTACACCTTC
CASSLTGTNYGYTF
>TRBD1|NA|TRBV6-6|TRBJ1-1
TGTGCCAGCAGCCCCGACAGGGGTCTAGTTTTCTTT
CASSPDRGLVFF
>NA|once|TRBV6-5|TRBJ1-6
TGTGCCAGCAGTCAAAGCGGGGGTTCACCCCTCCACTTT
CASSQSGGSPLHF
>NA|once|TRBV7-3|TRBJ2-3
TGTGCCAGCAGCTCGACAGATACGCAGTATTTT
CASSSTDTQYF
>TRBD1|NA|TRBV7-4|TRBJ1-2
TGTGCCAGCAGCTCACGGGACAGGGGTTTCTTC
CASSSRDRGFF
>NA|NA|TRBV28|TRBJ2-2
TGTGCCAGCAGCCTCAGGGTACGTGGCGGGGAGCTGTTTTTT
CASSLRVRGGELFF
>TRBD2|NA|TRBV10-3|TRBJ2-3
TGTGCCATCAGTGCGGGAGGATATACAGATACGCAGTATTTT
CAISAGGYTDTQYF
>NA|NA|TRBV29-1|TRBJ1-2
TGCAGCGTTATGGCAGGGTATGGCTACACCTTC
CSVMAGYGYTF
>TRBD1|once|TRBV2|TRBJ2-7
TGTGCCAGCAGTGAATTTTCGGGACAGGGGTATAACGAGCAGTACTTC
CASSEFSGQGYNEQYF
>NA|few|TRBV27|TRBJ1-3
TGTGCCAGCAGTTCGTCCGTCTCTGGAAACACCATATATTTT
CASSSSVSGNTIYF